This T cell receptor (beta chain) is drawn from a study of blood T cell repertoires in COVID-19 (dated by TCRdb to about 2020). General notes on the study: Samples covering the acute and convalescent phases of COVID-19 were provided by collaborators in the United States, Italy and Spain. The prospective study material was composed of cDNA or gDNA derived from T cells, B-cell-depleted T cells, or PBMCs. Deeply sampled blood TCRbeta repertoires from subjects exposed to, actively infected with, or recovered from COVID-19 were included in the dataset. The repertoires were released in a freely available public database meant as a resource for research on the immune response to SARS-CoV-2. Samples were obtained from the ongoing ImmuneRACE study (first 160 participants) and from some 1,300 subjects provided by 6 global collaborators. The sample metadata nearly always contained a de-identified subject ID, COVID-19 status, age in years and sex. Where available, HLA class I and class II types were taken from metadata supplied by the sample provider and were not determined by assay-based typing.

Worth noting for this clone: Its specific antigen is unknown. Base-call qualities are not available, and no considerably larger clone is one nucleotide away.

TCRbeta CDR3 regions were amplified from genomic DNA by means of the immunoSEQ Assay, a bias-controlled multiplex PCR. On the authors' methods: Within the assay, amplification of reference gene primers was used to estimate how many nucleated cells each sample contained. To quantify the absolute abundance of each unique TCRbeta CDR3 rearrangement, sequence reads were collapsed and filtered. Productive Simpson clonality was computed per sample as the square root of Simpson's diversity index over productive rearrangements. Not all clones reach the TCRdb copy of this immuneACCESS table, which keeps in-frame sequences only. Checked studies attribute under half of the gap to unresolved V genes and leave the rest unexplained. The DNA was the basis for D and trimming; V, J and clone size are from that table. Here the sample has about 78,000 clones; approximately 80% occur a single time. 5.8% of the sample is in the top ten clones.

Each collaborating institution followed its own protocols to collect whole blood in K2EDTA tubes. For TCRbeta analysis, collaborators shipped samples in one of three forms: frozen whole blood, isolated PBMCs, or DNA extracted from either of those sample types. The CDR3 covers 18 residues, taking in both the cysteine and the phenylalanine. Only the CDR3 DNA stays, 54 bases, in frame from base 1. The study at large found these results: How much clinical and demographic metadata was included differed by source and by participant, and the metadata was provided uncurated.

The V and J segments used are TRBV21-1 and TRBJ2-4; TRBD1, the table's D call, was not compared with the DNA. TRBV21-1 is described as a pseudogene. The sample was peripheral blood. The sequence was obtained from a man aged 55-75 years with active or convalescent COVID-19. The encoded CDR3 is CASSKLVDRGLAKNIQYF. The DNA sequence follows: TGTGCCAGCAGCAAATTAGTGGACAGGGGTCTAGCCAAAAACATTCAGTACTTC.